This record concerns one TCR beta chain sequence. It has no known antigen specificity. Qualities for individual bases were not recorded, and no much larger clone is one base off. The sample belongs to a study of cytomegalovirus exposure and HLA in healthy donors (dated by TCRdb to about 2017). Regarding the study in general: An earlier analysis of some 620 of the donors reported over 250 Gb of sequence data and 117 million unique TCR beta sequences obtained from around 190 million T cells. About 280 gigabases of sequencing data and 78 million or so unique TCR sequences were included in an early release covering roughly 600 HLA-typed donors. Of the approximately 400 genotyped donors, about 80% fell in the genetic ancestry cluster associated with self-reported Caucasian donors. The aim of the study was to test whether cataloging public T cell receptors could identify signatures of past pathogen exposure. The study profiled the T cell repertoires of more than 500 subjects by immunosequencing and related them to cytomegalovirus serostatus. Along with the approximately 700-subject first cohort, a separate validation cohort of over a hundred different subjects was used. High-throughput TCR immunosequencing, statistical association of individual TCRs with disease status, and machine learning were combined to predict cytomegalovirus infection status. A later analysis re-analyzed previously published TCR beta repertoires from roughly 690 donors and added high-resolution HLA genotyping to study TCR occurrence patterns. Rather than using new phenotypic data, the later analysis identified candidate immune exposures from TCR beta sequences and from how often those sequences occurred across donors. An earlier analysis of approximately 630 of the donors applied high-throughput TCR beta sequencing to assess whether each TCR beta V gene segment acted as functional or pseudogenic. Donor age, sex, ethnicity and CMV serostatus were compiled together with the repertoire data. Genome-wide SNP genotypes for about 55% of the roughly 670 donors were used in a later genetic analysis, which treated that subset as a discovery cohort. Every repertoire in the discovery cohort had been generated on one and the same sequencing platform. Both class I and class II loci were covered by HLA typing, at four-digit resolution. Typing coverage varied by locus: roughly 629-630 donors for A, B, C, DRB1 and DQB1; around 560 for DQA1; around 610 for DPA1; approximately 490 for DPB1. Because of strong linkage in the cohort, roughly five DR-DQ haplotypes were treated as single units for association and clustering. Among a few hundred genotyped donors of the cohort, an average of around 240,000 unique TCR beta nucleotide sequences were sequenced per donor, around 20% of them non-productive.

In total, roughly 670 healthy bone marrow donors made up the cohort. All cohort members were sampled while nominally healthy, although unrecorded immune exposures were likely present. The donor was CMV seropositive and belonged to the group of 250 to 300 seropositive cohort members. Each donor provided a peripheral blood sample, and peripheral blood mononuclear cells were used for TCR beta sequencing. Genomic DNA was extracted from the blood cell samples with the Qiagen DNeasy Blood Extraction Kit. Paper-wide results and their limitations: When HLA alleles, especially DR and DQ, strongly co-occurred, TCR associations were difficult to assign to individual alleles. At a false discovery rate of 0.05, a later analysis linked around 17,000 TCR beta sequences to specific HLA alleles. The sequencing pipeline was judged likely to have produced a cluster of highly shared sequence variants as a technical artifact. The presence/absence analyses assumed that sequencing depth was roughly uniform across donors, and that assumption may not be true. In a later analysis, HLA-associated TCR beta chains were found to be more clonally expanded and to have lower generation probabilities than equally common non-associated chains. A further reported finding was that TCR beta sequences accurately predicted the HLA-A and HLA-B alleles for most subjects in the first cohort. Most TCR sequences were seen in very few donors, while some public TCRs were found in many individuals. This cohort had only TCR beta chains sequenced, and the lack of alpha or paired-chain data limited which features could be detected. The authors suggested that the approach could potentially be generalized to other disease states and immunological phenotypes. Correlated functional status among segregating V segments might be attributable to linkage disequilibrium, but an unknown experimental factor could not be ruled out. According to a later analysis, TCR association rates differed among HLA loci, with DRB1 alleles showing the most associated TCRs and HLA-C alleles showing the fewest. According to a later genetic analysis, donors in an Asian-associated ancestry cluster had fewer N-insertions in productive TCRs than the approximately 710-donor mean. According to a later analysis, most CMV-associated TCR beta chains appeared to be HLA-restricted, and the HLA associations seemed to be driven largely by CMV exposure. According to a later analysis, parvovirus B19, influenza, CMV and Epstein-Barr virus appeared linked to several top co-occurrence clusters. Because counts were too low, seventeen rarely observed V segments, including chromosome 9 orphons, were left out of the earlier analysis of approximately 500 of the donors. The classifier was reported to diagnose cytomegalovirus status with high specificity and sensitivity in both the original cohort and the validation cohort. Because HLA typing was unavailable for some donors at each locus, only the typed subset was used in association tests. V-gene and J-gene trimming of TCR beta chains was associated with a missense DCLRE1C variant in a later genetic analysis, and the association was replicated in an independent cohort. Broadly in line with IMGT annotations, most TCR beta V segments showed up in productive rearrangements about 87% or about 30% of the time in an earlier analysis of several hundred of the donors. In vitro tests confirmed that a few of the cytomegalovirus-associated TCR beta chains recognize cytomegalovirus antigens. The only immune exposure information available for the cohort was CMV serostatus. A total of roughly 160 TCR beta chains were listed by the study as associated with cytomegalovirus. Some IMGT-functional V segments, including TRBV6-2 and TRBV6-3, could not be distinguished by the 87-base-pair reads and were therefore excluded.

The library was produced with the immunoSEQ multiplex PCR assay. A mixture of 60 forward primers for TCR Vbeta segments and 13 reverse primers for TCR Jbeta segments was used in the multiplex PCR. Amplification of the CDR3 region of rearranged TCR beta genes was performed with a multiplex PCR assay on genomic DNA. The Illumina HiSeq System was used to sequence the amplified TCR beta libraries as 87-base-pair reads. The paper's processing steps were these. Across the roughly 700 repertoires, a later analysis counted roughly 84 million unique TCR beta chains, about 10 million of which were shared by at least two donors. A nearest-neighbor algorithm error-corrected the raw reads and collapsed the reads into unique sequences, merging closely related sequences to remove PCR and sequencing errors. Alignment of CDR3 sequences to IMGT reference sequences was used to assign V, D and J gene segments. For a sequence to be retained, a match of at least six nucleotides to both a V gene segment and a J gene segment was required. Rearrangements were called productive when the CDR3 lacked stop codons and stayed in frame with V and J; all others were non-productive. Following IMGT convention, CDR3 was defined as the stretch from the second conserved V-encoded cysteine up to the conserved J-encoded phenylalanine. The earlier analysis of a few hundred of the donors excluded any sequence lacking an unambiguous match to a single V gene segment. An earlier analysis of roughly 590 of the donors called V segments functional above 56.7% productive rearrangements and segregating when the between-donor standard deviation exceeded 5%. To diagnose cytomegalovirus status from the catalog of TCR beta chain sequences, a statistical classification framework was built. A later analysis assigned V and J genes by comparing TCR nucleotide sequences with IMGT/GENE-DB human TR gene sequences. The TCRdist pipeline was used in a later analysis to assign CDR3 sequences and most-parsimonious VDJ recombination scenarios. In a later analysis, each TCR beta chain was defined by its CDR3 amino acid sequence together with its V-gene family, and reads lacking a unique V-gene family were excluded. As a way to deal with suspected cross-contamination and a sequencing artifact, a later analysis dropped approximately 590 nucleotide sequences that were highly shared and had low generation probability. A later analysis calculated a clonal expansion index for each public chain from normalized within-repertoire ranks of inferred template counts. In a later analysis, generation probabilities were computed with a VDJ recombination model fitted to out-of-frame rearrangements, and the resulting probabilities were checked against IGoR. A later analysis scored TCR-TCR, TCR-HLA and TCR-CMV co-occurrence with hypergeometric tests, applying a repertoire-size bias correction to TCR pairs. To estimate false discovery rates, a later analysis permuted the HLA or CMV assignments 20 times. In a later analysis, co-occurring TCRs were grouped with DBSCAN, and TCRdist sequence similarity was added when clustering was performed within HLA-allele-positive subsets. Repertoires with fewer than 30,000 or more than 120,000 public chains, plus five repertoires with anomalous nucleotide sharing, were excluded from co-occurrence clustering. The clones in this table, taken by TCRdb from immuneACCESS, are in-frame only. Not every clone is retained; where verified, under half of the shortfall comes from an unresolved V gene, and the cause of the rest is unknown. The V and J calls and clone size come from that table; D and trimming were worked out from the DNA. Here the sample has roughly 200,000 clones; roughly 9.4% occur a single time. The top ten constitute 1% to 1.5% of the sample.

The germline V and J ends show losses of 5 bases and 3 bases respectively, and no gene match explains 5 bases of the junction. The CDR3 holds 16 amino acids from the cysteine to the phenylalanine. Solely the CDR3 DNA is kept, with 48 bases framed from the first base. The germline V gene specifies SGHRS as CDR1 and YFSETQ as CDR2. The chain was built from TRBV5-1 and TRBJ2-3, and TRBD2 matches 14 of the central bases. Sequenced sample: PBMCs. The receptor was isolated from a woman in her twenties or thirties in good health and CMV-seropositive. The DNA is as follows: TGCGCCAGCAGGAGACTAGCGGGAGGGCCGACAGATACGCAGTATTTT. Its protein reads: CASRRLAGGPTDTQYF.